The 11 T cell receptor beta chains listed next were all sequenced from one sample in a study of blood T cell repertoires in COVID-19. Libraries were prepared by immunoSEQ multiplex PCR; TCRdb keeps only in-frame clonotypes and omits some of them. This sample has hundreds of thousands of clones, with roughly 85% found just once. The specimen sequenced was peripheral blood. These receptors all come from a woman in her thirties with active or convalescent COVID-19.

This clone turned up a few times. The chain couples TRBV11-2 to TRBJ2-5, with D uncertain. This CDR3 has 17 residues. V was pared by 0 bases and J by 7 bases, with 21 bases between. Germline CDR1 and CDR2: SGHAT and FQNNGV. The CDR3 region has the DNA TGTGCCAGCAGCTTAGACTTGGCAACTCAAGCCCGAGGGACCCAGTACTTC. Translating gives CASSLDLATQARGTQYF.

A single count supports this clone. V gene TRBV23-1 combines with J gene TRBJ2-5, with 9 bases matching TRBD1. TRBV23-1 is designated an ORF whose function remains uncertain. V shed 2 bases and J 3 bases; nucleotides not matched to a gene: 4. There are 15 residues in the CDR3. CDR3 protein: CASSQPWTGEETQYF. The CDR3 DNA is TGCGCCAGCAGTCAACCCTGGACAGGGGAAGAGACCCAGTACTTC.

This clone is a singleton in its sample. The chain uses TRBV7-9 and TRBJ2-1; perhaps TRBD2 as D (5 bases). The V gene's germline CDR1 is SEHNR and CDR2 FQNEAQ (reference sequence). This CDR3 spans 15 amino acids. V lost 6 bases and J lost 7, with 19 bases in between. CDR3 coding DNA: TGTGCCAGCAGTCCACCACCGCAGACTACGAATGAGCAGTTCTTC. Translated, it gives CASSPPPQTTNEQFF.

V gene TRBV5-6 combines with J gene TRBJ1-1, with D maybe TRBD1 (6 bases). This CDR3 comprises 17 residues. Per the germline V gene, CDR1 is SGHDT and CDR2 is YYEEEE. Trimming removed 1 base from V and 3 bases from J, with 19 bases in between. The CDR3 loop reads CASSLINLSEGDTEAFF. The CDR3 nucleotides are TGTGCCAGCAGCTTGATAAACCTCAGTGAGGGGGACACTGAAGCTTTCTTT.

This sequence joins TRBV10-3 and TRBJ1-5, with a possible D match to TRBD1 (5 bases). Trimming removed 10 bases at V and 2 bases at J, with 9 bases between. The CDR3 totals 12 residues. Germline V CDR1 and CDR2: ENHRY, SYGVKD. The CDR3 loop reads CATGSGNQPQHF. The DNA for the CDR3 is TGTGCCACAGGGTCGGGCAATCAGCCCCAGCATTTT.

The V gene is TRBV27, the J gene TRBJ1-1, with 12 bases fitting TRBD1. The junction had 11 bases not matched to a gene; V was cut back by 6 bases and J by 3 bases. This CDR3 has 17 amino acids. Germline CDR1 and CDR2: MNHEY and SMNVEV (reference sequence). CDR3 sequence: CASSVRDRGLLDTEAFF. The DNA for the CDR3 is TGTGCCAGCAGCGTCCGGGACAGGGGGCTTTTGGACACTGAAGCTTTCTTT.

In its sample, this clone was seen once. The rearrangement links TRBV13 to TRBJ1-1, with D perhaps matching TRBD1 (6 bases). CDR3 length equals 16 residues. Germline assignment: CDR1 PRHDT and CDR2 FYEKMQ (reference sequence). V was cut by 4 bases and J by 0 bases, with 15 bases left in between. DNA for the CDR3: TGTGCCAGCAGCTCGAGACAGGTTTCGTTGAACACTGAAGCTTTCTTT. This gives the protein CASSSRQVSLNTEAFF.

DNA of the CDR3: TGTGCCTGGAGTGTACTTGAAAAACTGTTTTTT. It translates to CAWSVLEKLFF. This chain uses TRBV30 with TRBJ1-4; no clear D gene. The germline V gene encodes CDR1 GTSNPN and CDR2 SVGIG (reference sequence). This CDR3 is 11 amino acids long. V was trimmed by 0 bases and J by 7 bases, leaving 3 bases between them.

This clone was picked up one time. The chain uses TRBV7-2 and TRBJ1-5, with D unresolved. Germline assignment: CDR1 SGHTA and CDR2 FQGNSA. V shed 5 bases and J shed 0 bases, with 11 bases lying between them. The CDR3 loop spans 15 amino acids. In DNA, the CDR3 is TGTGCCAGCAGCCGGGAGAGTTTTAGCAATCAGCCCCAGCATTTT. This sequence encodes CASSRESFSNQPQHF. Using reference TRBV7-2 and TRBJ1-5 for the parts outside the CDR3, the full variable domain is GAGVSQSPSNKVTEKGKDVELRCDPISGHTALYWYRQSLGQGLEFLIYFQGNSAPDKSGLPSDRFSAERTGGSVSTLTIQRTQQEDSAVYLCASSRESFSNQPQHFGDGTRLSIL.

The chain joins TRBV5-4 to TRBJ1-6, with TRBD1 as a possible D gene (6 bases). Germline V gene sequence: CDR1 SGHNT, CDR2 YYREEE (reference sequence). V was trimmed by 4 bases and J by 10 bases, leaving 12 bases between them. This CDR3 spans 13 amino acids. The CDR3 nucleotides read TGTGCCAGCAGCGAGGGGGTTGAATCACCCCTCCACTTT. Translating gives CASSEGVESPLHF.

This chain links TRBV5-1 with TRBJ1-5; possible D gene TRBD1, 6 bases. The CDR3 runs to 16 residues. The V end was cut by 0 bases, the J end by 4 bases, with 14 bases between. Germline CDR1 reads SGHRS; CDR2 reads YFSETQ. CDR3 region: CASSLGGSDSNQPQHF. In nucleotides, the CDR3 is TGCGCCAGCAGCTTGGGGGGATCGGACAGTAATCAGCCCCAGCATTTT. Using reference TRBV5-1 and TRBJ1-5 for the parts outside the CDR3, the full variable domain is KAGVTQTPRYLIKTRGQQVTLSCSPISGHRSVSWYQQTPGQGLQFLFEYFSETQRNKGNFPGRFSGRQFSNSRSEMNVSTLELGDSALYLCASSLGGSDSNQPQHFGDGTRLSIL.